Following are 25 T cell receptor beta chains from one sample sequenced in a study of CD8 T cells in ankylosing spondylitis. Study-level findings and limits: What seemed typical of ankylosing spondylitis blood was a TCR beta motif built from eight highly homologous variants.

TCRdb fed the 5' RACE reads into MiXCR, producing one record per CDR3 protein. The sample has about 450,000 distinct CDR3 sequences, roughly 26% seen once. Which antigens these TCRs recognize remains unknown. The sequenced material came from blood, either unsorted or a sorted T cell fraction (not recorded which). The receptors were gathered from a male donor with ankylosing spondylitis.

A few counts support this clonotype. The CDR3 loop is CASSLDVGRTYEQYF. The CDR3 DNA follows: TGTGCCAGCAGCTTAGATGTCGGGCGAACCTACGAGCAGTACTTC. The gene calls are TRBV7-2 and TRBJ2-7, with D hard to call. V was pared by 1 base and J by 2 bases, with 12 bases between. Germline V gene data show CDR1 as SGHTA and CDR2 as FQGNSA. The length of the CDR3 is 15 residues.

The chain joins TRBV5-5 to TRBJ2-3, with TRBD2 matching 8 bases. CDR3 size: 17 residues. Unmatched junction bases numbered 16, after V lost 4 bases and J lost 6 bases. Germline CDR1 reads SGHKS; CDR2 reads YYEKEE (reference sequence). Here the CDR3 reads CASSGGTRWGWVDTQYF. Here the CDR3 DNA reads TGTGCCAGCAGCGGAGGGACTAGATGGGGCTGGGTGGATACGCAGTATTTT.

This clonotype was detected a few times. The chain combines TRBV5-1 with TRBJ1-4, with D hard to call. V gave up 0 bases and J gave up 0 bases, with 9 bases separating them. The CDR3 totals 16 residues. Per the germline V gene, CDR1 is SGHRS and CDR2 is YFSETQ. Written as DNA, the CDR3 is TGCGCCAGCAGCTTGGCCGGCGGAACAACTAATGAAAAACTGTTTTTT. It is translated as CASSLAGGTTNEKLFF. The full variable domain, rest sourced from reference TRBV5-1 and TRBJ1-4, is KAGVTQTPRYLIKTRGQQVTLSCSPISGHRSVSWYQQTPGQGLQFLFEYFSETQRNKGNFPGRFSGRQFSNSRSEMNVSTLELGDSALYLCASSLAGGTTNEKLFFGSGTQLSVL.

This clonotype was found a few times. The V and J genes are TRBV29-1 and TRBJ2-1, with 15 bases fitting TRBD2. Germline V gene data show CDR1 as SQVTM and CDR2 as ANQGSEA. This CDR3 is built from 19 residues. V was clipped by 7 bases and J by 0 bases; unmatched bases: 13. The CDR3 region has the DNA TGCAGCGCTGTAATTCAGGGACTAGCGGGAGGAAACTCCTACAATGAGCAGTTCTTC. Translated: CSAVIQGLAGGNSYNEQFF.

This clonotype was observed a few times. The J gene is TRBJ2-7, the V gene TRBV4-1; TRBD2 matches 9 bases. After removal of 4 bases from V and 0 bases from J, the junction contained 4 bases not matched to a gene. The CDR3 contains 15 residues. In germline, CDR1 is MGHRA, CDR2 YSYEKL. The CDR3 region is CASSPAGGSSYEQYV. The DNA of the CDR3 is TGCGCCAGCAGCCCAGCGGGGGGATCCTCCTACGAGCAGTACGTC.

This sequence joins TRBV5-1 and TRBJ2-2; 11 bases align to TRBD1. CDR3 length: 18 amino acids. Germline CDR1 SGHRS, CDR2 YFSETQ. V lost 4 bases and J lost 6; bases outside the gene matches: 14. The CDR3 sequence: CASSPTPGQGARSGELFF. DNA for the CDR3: TGCGCCAGCAGCCCAACCCCTGGACAGGGGGCACGTTCCGGGGAGCTGTTTTTT.

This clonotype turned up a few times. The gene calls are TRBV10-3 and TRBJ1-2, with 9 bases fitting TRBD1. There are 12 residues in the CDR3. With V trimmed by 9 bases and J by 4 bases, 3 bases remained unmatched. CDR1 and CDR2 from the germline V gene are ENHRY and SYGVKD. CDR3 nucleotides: TGTGCCATATCGACAGGGGGCTATGGCTACACCTTC. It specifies CAISTGGYGYTF.

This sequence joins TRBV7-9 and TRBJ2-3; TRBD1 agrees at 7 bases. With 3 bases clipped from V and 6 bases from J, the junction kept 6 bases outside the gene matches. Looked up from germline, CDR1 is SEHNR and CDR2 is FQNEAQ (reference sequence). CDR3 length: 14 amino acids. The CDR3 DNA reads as TGTGCCAGCAGCTTCAACAGGGGAGTGGATACGCAGTATTTT. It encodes CASSFNRGVDTQYF. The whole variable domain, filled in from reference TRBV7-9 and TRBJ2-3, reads DTGVSQNPRHKITKRGQNVTFRCDPISEHNRLYWYRQTLGQGPEFLTYFQNEAQLEKSRLLSDRFSAERPKGSFSTLEIQRTEQGDSAMYLCASSFNRGVDTQYFGPGTRLTVL.

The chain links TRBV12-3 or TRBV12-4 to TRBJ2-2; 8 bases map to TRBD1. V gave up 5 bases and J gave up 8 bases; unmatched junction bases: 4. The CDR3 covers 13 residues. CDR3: CASSPGDRGELFF. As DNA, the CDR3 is TGTGCCAGCAGTCCGGGGGACAGGGGGGAGCTGTTTTTT.

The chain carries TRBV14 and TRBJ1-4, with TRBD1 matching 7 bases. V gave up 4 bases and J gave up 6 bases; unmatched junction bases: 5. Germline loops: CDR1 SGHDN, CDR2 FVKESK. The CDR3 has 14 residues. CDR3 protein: CASSPGGSYEKLFF. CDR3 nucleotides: TGTGCCAGCAGCCCAGGGGGGTCATATGAAAAACTGTTTTTT. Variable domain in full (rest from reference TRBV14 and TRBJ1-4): EAGVTQFPSHSVIEKGQTVTLRCDPISGHDNLYWYRRVMGKEIKFLLHFVKESKQDESGMPNNRFLAERTGGTYSTLKVQPAELEDSGVYFCASSPGGSYEKLFFGSGTQLSVL.

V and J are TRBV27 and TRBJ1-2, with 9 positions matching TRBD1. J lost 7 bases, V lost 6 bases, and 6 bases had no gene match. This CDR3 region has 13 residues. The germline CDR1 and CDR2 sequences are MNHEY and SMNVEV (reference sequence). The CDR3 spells CASSPDRGLGYTF. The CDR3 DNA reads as TGTGCCAGCAGCCCGGACAGGGGACTTGGCTACACCTTC.

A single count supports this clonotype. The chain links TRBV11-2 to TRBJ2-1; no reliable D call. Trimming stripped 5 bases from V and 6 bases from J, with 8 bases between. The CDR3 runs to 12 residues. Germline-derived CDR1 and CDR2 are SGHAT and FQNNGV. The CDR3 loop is CASSDTINEQFF. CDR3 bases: TGTGCCAGCAGCGATACTATCAATGAGCAGTTCTTC.

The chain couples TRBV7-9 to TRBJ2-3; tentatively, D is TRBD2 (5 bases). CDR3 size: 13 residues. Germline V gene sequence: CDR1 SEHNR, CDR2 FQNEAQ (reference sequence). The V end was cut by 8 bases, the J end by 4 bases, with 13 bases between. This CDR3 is CASGWGVSDTQYF. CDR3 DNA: TGTGCCAGCGGTTGGGGAGTCTCAGATACGCAGTATTTT.

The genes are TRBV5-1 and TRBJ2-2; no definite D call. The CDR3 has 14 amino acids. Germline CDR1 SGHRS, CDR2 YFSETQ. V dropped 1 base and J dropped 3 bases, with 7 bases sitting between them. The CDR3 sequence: CASSLMSDTGELFF. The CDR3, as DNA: TGCGCCAGCAGCTTGATGAGTGACACCGGGGAGCTGTTTTTT. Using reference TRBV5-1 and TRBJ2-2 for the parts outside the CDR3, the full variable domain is KAGVTQTPRYLIKTRGQQVTLSCSPISGHRSVSWYQQTPGQGLQFLFEYFSETQRNKGNFPGRFSGRQFSNSRSEMNVSTLELGDSALYLCASSLMSDTGELFFGEGSRLTVL.

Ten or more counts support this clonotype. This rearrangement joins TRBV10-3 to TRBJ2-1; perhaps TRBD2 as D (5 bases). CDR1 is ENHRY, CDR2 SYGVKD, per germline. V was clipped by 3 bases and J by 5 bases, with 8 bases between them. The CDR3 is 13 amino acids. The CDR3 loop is CAISDRGNNEQFF. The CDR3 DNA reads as TGTGCCATCAGTGACCGAGGGAACAATGAGCAGTTCTTC.

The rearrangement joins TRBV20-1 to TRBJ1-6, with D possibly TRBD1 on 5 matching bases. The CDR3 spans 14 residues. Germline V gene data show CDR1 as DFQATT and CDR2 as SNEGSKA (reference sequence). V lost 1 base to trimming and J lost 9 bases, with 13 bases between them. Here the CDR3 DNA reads TGCAGTGCTAGAGCTGATATAGACAGTTCACCCCTCCACTTT. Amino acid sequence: CSARADIDSSPLHF.

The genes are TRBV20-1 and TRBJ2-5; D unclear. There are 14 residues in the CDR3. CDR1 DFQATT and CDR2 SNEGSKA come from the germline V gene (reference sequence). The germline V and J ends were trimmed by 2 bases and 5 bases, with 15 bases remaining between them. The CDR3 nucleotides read TGCAGTGCTAGATCCGACACCCTTCTGGAGACCCAGTACTTC. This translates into CSARSDTLLETQYF.

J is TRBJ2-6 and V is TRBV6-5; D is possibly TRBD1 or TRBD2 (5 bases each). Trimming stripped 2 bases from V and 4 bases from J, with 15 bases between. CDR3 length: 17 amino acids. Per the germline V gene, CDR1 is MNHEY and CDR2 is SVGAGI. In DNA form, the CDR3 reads TGTGCCAGCAGTTACCACCCCGAGGGGCGAGGGGCCAACGTCCTGACTTTC. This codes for CASSYHPEGRGANVLTF.

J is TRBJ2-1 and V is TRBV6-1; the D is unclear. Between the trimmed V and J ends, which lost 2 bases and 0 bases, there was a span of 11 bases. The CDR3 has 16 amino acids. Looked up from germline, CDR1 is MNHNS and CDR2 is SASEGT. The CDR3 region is CASSESSMGSYNEQFF. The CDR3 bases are TGTGCCAGCAGTGAAAGCTCAATGGGCTCCTACAATGAGCAGTTCTTC.

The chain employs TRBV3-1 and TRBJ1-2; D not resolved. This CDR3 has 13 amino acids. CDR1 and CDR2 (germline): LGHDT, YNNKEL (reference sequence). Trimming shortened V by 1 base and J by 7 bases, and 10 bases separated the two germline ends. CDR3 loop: CASSQGLYVGYTF. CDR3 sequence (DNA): TGTGCCAGCAGCCAAGGGCTCTATGTTGGCTACACCTTC.

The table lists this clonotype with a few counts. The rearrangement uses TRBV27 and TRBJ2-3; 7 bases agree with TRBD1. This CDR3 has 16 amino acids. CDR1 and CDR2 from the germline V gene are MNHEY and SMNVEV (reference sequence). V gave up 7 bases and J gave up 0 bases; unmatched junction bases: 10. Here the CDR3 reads CASTPLWTGSTDTQYF. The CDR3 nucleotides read TGTGCCAGCACTCCCTTATGGACAGGTAGCACAGATACGCAGTATTTT.

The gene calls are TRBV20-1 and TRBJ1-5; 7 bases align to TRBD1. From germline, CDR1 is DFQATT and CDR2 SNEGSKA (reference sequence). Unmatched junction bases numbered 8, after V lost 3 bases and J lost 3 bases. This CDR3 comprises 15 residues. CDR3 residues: CSAREGAGANQPQHF. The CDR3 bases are TGCAGTGCTAGGGAGGGGGCTGGGGCCAATCAGCCCCAGCATTTT.

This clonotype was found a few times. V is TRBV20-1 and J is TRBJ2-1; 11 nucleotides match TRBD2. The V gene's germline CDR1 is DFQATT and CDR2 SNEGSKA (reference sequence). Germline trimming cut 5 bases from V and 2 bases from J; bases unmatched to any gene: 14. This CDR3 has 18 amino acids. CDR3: CSALTSGSSDGPYNEQFF. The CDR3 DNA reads TGCAGTGCTTTAACTAGCGGGAGTAGTGACGGTCCCTACAATGAGCAGTTCTTC.

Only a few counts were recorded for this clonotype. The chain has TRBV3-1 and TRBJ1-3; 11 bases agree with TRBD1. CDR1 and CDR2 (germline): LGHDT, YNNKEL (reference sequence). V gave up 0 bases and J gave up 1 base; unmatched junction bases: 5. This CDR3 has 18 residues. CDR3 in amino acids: CASSQDWTGGASGNTIYF. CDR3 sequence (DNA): TGTGCCAGCAGCCAAGATTGGACAGGGGGCGCGTCTGGAAACACCATATATTTT.

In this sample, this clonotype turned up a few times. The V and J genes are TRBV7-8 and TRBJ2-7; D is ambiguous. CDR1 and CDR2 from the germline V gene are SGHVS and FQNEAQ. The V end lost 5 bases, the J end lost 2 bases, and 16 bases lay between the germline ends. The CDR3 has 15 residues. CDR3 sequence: CASSPTRASPYEQYF. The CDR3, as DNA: TGTGCCAGCAGCCCGACTCGGGCGTCTCCCTACGAGCAGTACTTC.